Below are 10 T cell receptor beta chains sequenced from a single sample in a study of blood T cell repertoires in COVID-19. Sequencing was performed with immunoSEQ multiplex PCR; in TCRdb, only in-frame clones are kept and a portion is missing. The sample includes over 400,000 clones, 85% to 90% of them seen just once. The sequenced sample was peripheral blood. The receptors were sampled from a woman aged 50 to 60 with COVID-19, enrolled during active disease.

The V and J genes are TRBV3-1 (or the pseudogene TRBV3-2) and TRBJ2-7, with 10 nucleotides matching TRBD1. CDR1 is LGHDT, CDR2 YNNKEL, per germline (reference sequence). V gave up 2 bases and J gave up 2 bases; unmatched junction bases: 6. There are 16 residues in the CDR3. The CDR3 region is CASSQSWGTGAYEQYF. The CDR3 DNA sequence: TGTGCCAGCAGCCAATCATGGGGGACAGGGGCCTACGAGCAGTACTTC.

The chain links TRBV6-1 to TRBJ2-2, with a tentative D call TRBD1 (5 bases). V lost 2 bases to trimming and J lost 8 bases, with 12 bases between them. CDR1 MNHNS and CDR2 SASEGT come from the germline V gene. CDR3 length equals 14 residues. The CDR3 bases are TGTGCCAGCAGTGAAAGTGGACACCGGGGGGAGCTGTTTTTT. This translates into CASSESGHRGELFF.

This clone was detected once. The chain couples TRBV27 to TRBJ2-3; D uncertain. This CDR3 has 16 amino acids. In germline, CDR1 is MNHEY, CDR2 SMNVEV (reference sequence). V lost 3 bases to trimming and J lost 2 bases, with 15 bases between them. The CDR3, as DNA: TGTGCCAGCAGTTTCTTACAGTCACTTAACACAGATACGCAGTATTTT. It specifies CASSFLQSLNTDTQYF.

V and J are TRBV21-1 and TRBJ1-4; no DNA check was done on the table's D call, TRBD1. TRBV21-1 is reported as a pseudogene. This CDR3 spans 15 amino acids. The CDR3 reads CAPRGSYATNEKLFF. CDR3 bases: TGTGCCCCCAGGGGCAGCTACGCAACTAATGAAAAACTGTTTTTT.

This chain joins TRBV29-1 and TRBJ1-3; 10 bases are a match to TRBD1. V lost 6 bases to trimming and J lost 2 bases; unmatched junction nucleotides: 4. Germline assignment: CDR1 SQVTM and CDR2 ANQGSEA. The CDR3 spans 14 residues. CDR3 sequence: CSVKDRGTGNTIYF. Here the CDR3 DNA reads TGCAGCGTAAAGGACAGGGGGACTGGAAACACCATATATTTT.

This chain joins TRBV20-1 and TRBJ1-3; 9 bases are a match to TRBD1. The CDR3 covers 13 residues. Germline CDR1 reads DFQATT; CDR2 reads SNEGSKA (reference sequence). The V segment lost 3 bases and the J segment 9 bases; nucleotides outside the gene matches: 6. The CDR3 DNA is TGCAGTGCTAGTGGGGACAGGGATCGCACCATATATTTT. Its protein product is CSASGDRDRTIYF.

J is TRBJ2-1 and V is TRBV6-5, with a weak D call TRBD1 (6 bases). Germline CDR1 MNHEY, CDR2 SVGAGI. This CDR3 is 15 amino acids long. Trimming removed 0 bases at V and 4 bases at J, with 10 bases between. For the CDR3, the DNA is TGTGCCAGCAGTTACTCAGGACAGATATACAATGAGCAGTTCTTC. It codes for CASSYSGQIYNEQFF.

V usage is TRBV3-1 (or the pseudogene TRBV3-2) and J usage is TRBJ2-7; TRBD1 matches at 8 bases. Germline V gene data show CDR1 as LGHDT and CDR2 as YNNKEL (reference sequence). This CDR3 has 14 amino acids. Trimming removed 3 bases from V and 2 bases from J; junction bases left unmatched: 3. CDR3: CASSQRTGPYEQYF. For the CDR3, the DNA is TGTGCCAGCAGCCAGAGGACAGGGCCCTACGAGCAGTACTTC.

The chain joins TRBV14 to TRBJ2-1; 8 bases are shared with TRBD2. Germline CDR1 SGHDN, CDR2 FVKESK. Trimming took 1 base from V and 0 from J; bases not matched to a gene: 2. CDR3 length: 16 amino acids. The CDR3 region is CASSQVAGNSYNEQFF. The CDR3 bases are TGTGCCAGCAGCCAAGTAGCGGGGAACTCCTACAATGAGCAGTTCTTC.

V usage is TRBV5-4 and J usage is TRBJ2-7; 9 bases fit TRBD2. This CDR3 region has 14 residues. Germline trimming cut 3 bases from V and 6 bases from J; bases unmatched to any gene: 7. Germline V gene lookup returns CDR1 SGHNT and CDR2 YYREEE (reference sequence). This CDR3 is CASSSIAGVSEQYF. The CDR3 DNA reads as TGTGCCAGCAGCTCCATAGCGGGGGTAAGCGAGCAGTACTTC.